The clone carrying this TCR beta chain was observed many times. Its target is not known. Per germline, CDR1 SEHNR and CDR2 FQNEAQ (reference sequence). V lost 5 bases and J 3 bases, leaving 20 bases between the germline ends. The CDR3 is made up of 17 amino acids. The entry originates in a study of T cell repertoires in cytomegalovirus infection. Study outcomes and limitations: The ex vivo response showed dominance by HLA-C-restricted CMV-specific TCR beta clonotypes. Accumulated public TCR beta family frequency recognized individuals carrying CMV together with the relevant HLA.

TCRdb recomputed calls from the reads with MiXCR, one row per CDR3 protein. The sample has around 900,000 distinct CDR3 sequences; 30% to 40% are singletons. The chain couples TRBV7-9 to TRBJ2-1; D is unresolved. Sequencing was performed on cultured CD8+ T cells from PBMCs, taken from culture after CMV antigen stimulation. The receptor comes from a human donor in good health (CMV status not recorded). Some clones in this sample may be carry-over from other donors' samples. The CDR3 here is CASSPALVVDGYNEQFF. The CDR3, as DNA: TGTGCCAGCAGCCCCGCCCTAGTTGTGGATGGCTACAATGAGCAGTTCTTC. The full variable domain, with the rest looked up from reference TRBV7-9 and TRBJ2-1, is DTGVSQNPRHKITKRGQNVTFRCDPISEHNRLYWYRQTLGQGPEFLTYFQNEAQLEKSRLLSDRFSAERPKGSFSTLEIQRTEQGDSAMYLCASSPALVVDGYNEQFFGPGTRLTVL.